A selection of T cell receptor beta chains follows, all from one sample in a study of neurological immune-mediated disorders. A single record per CDR3 protein comes from TCRdb applying MiXCR to the 5' RACE reads. The table has some 89,000 distinct CDR3 sequences, under 4.5% seen once. Sequencing input: PBMCs. These receptors came from a woman in her fifties or sixties with multiple sclerosis. The CDR3 runs from the conserved cysteine through the conserved F or W. Each record gives: clone size, J gene, V gene, D gene, CDR3 DNA, CDR3 protein. The D gene is left open where the match is weak. Not every row has a clone size; where given, it reads once, few, many or a size class.

clone_size: many
j_call: TRBJ2-5
v_call: TRBV6-5
d_call: NA
cdr3_nt: TGTGCCAGCAGTTCGGCTAGTGGGGTGAAAGAGACCCAGTACTTC
cdr3_aa: CASSSASGVKETQYF

clone_size: few
j_call: TRBJ2-7
v_call: TRBV3-1
d_call: NA
cdr3_nt: TGTGCCAGCAGCTTATCCGGGACGGTTACCTACGAGCAGTACTTC
cdr3_aa: CASSLSGTVTYEQYF

clone_size: many
j_call: TRBJ1-1
v_call: TRBV12-3/TRBV12-4
d_call: NA
cdr3_nt: TGTGCCAGCAGTCCCGGTGGTCTTGGGTCGGCTTTCTTT
cdr3_aa: CASSPGGLGSAFF

clone_size: many
j_call: TRBJ2-2
v_call: TRBV27
d_call: NA
cdr3_nt: TGTGCCAGCAGTTTCCAAGAAGGGGAGCTGTTTTTT
cdr3_aa: CASSFQEGELFF

clone_size: many
j_call: TRBJ1-1
v_call: TRBV25-1
d_call: TRBD1
cdr3_nt: TGTGCCAGCAGTGGAACAGGGGGCAAGAACACTGAAGCTTTCTTT
cdr3_aa: CASSGTGGKNTEAFF

clone_size: many
j_call: TRBJ1-6
v_call: TRBV7-2
d_call: NA
cdr3_nt: TGTGCCAGCAGCTTAACCCTCGGGGAGGGGAATTCACCCCTCCACTTT
cdr3_aa: CASSLTLGEGNSPLHF

clone_size: many
j_call: TRBJ2-6
v_call: TRBV28
d_call: NA
cdr3_nt: TGTGCCAGCAGTTTATTAGACTCTGGGGCCAACGTCCTGACTTTC
cdr3_aa: CASSLLDSGANVLTF

clone_size: NA
j_call: TRBJ2-7
v_call: TRBV28
d_call: TRBD1
cdr3_nt: TGTGCCAGCAGTTTACCACAGGGGACCTACGAGCAGTACTTC
cdr3_aa: CASSLPQGTYEQYF

clone_size: many
j_call: TRBJ2-6
v_call: TRBV19
d_call: TRBD1
cdr3_nt: TGTGCCAGTAGTAGAAGGGACAGGGGTACCTCTGGGGCCAACGTCCTGACTTTC
cdr3_aa: CASSRRDRGTSGANVLTF

clone_size: many
j_call: TRBJ2-5
v_call: TRBV20-1
d_call: TRBD2
cdr3_nt: TGCAGTGCTAGGCGGGGGGAGACTGGCCAGTACTTC
cdr3_aa: CSARRGETGQYF

clone_size: many
j_call: TRBJ2-7
v_call: TRBV20-1
d_call: NA
cdr3_nt: TGCAGTGCTGGGGATCCCTCCCGGCTCAGCTACGAGCAGTACTTC
cdr3_aa: CSAGDPSRLSYEQYF

clone_size: many
j_call: TRBJ2-2
v_call: TRBV27
d_call: NA
cdr3_nt: TGTGCCAGCAGTCCCCGGGGTAGTTGGGACACCGGGGAGCTGTTTTTT
cdr3_aa: CASSPRGSWDTGELFF

clone_size: many
j_call: TRBJ2-3
v_call: TRBV5-1
d_call: NA
cdr3_nt: TGCGCCAGCAGCTTGGGTTCCGGGTCCCGGGGCACAGATACGCAGTATTTT
cdr3_aa: CASSLGSGSRGTDTQYF

clone_size: many
j_call: TRBJ2-7
v_call: TRBV7-2
d_call: TRBD2
cdr3_nt: TGTGCCAGCAGCTTACTAGCGGGGTACGAGCAGTACTTC
cdr3_aa: CASSLLAGYEQYF

clone_size: many
j_call: TRBJ2-1
v_call: TRBV7-2
d_call: TRBD2
cdr3_nt: TGTGCCAGCAGCCCATCTAGCGGGGGGGCGTACAATGAGCAGTTCTTC
cdr3_aa: CASSPSSGGAYNEQFF

clone_size: NA
j_call: TRBJ2-7
v_call: TRBV6-1
d_call: TRBD2
cdr3_nt: TGTGCCAGCAGTCTCCGGCGGGGGAGCTCCTACGAGCAGTACTTC
cdr3_aa: CASSLRRGSSYEQYF

clone_size: many
j_call: TRBJ2-2
v_call: TRBV7-2
d_call: NA
cdr3_nt: TGTGCCAGCAGCTTATGGCAGTCATTCCGGGAGCTGTTTTTT
cdr3_aa: CASSLWQSFRELFF

clone_size: many
j_call: TRBJ2-1
v_call: TRBV7-2
d_call: TRBD2
cdr3_nt: TGTGCCAGCAGCTTACAGGGACTAGCCTACAATGAGCAGTTCTTC
cdr3_aa: CASSLQGLAYNEQFF

clone_size: many
j_call: TRBJ2-5
v_call: TRBV20-1
d_call: NA
cdr3_nt: TGCAGTGCTAGAGCACCCCCACTCGAGACCCAGTACTTC
cdr3_aa: CSARAPPLETQYF

clone_size: many
j_call: TRBJ1-3
v_call: TRBV5-5
d_call: NA
cdr3_nt: TGTGCCAGCAGCTTGGGCATCTCTGGAAACACCATATATTTT
cdr3_aa: CASSLGISGNTIYF

clone_size: many
j_call: TRBJ1-4
v_call: TRBV14
d_call: NA
cdr3_nt: TGTGCCAGCAGCCAAGCCCGTGAAAAACTGTTTTTT
cdr3_aa: CASSQAREKLFF

clone_size: many
j_call: TRBJ1-2
v_call: TRBV5-1
d_call: NA
cdr3_nt: TGCGCCAGCAGCTTGCCAGGCCGTGGCTACACCTTC
cdr3_aa: CASSLPGRGYTF

clone_size: many
j_call: TRBJ1-4
v_call: TRBV10-3
d_call: NA
cdr3_nt: TGTGCCATCAGTGAGTCGGTACAGACAAATGAAAAACTGTTTTTT
cdr3_aa: CAISESVQTNEKLFF

clone_size: many
j_call: TRBJ2-5
v_call: TRBV4-1
d_call: NA
cdr3_nt: TGCGCCAGCAGCCAAGGATCGGGGCCCCAAGAGACCCAGTACTTC
cdr3_aa: CASSQGSGPQETQYF

clone_size: many
j_call: TRBJ2-7
v_call: TRBV20-1
d_call: TRBD1
cdr3_nt: TGCAGTGCTAGAGACCCGGGACAGGGAGGCCACGAGCAGTACTTC
cdr3_aa: CSARDPGQGGHEQYF

clone_size: many
j_call: TRBJ1-1
v_call: TRBV12-3/TRBV12-4
d_call: NA
cdr3_nt: TGTGCCAGCAGAAAAAACGGCCGGCAGTTGAACACTGAAGCTTTCTTT
cdr3_aa: CASRKNGRQLNTEAFF

clone_size: many
j_call: TRBJ1-3
v_call: TRBV30
d_call: NA
cdr3_nt: TGTGCCTGGAGTTTTATGGGGGCTTTCTCTGGAAACACCATATATTTT
cdr3_aa: CAWSFMGAFSGNTIYF

clone_size: few
j_call: TRBJ2-2
v_call: TRBV7-8
d_call: TRBD2
cdr3_nt: TGTGCCAGCAGCTTACAGGTGGCGGGGGTCCCCGGGGAGCTGTTTTTT
cdr3_aa: CASSLQVAGVPGELFF

clone_size: many
j_call: TRBJ1-4
v_call: TRBV7-2
d_call: NA
cdr3_nt: TGTGCCAGCAGCCAAGGAGCTAATGAAAAACTGTTTTTT
cdr3_aa: CASSQGANEKLFF

clone_size: many
j_call: TRBJ1-2
v_call: TRBV12-3/TRBV12-4
d_call: NA
cdr3_nt: TGTGCCAGCAGTCCACAACAGGTCGCTAACTATGGCTACACCTTC
cdr3_aa: CASSPQQVANYGYTF

clone_size: many
j_call: TRBJ1-2
v_call: TRBV30
d_call: NA
cdr3_nt: TGTGCCTGGAGTGTAGATTGGGGCTACACCTTC
cdr3_aa: CAWSVDWGYTF

clone_size: many
j_call: TRBJ2-7
v_call: TRBV6-6
d_call: TRBD1
cdr3_nt: TGTGCCAGCAGTTATAGACAGGGGAAGTATGAGCAGTACTTC
cdr3_aa: CASSYRQGKYEQYF

clone_size: many
j_call: TRBJ1-2
v_call: TRBV10-3
d_call: NA
cdr3_nt: TGTGCCATCAGTGATGGGGGCCCCTATGGCTACACCTTC
cdr3_aa: CAISDGGPYGYTF

clone_size: many
j_call: TRBJ2-1
v_call: TRBV29-1
d_call: NA
cdr3_nt: TGCAGCGTTTTGTGGGCGTACAATGAGCAGTTCTTC
cdr3_aa: CSVLWAYNEQFF

clone_size: many
j_call: TRBJ1-2
v_call: TRBV7-9
d_call: NA
cdr3_nt: TGTGCCAGCAGCTTCGGTCAGGATAGCTATGGCTACACCTTC
cdr3_aa: CASSFGQDSYGYTF

clone_size: many
j_call: TRBJ1-2
v_call: TRBV6-6
d_call: TRBD1
cdr3_nt: TGTGCCAGCAGCCAACCCCGGGACAGGGGCGCTGGCTACACCTTC
cdr3_aa: CASSQPRDRGAGYTF

clone_size: many
j_call: TRBJ2-7
v_call: TRBV28
d_call: NA
cdr3_nt: TGTGCCAGCAGTTTTCAGGGAAATCACCCCTACGAGCAGTACTTC
cdr3_aa: CASSFQGNHPYEQYF

clone_size: many
j_call: TRBJ2-7
v_call: TRBV7-9
d_call: NA
cdr3_nt: TGTGCCAGCAGCTTAGCGCAGTACGAGCAGTACTTC
cdr3_aa: CASSLAQYEQYF

clone_size: many
j_call: TRBJ2-4
v_call: TRBV7-2
d_call: NA
cdr3_nt: TGTGCCAGCAGCTTAGAAAAGGGTTTAGCCAAAAACATTCAGTACTTC
cdr3_aa: CASSLEKGLAKNIQYF

clone_size: many
j_call: TRBJ2-2
v_call: TRBV28
d_call: TRBD2
cdr3_nt: TGTGCCAGCAGCCGGGGGGGAGGACCGAACACCGGGGAGCTGTTTTTT
cdr3_aa: CASSRGGGPNTGELFF

clone_size: many
j_call: TRBJ2-1
v_call: TRBV20-1
d_call: TRBD1
cdr3_nt: TGCAGTGCAGAGGGGGCGTACAATGAGCAGTTCTTC
cdr3_aa: CSAEGAYNEQFF